Sequencing of this T cell receptor (beta chain) was carried out in a study of blood T cell repertoires in COVID-19. Study as a whole: Donors in the United States, Italy and Spain gave samples during acute or convalescent COVID-19. Nucleic acid was either cDNA or gDNA, and it came from T cells, B-cell-depleted T cells, or PBMCs.

The CDR3 loop spans 13 amino acids. The germline V gene has CDR1 MDHEN and CDR2 SYDVKM. Deletions cut 7 bases from V and 2 bases from J, with 11 bases between. Original processing methods: The authors estimated nucleated cell counts from reference gene primer amplification. Libraries were prepared by immunoSEQ multiplex PCR; TCRdb keeps only in-frame clonotypes and omits some of them. The V and J calls and the clone size are those of that table, but D and trimming were determined from the DNA. The sample lists around 170,000 clones, roughly 87% occurring once. The clonotype was recovered from a young man who had recovered from COVID-19. The source material was peripheral blood. The chain couples TRBV28 to TRBJ1-1, with D unresolved. The CDR3 loop reads CASNPVVNTEAFF. The CDR3 nucleotides are TGTGCCAGCAACCCGGTCGTCAACACTGAAGCTTTCTTT.